Described below is a single TCR beta chain sequence and its context. The antigen remains unidentified. This sample was included in a study of cytomegalovirus exposure and HLA in healthy donors. Study-wide context: The study's early data release held about 85 million unique TCRs from HLA-typed donors. General study results and limits: The majority of CMV-associated TCR beta chains were reported as apparently HLA-restricted in a later analysis. Available immune exposure information was restricted to CMV serostatus only. Cytomegalovirus-associated TCR beta chains were listed, numbering around 150.

60 Vbeta and 13 Jbeta primers were used in PCR. The assay was immunoSEQ multiplex PCR, and TCRdb's table has in-frame clones only and misses some. The table includes more than 100,000 clones, 65% to 75% detected once. Germline CDR1 SGHRS, CDR2 YFSETQ. CDR3 length equals 15 residues. Trimming removed 7 bases at V and 4 bases at J, with 17 bases between. This TCR was sampled from a woman aged 45 to 65 in good health and CMV-seropositive. The chain recombines TRBV5-1 with TRBJ2-2, with TRBD1 as a possible D gene (8 bases). Sequencing used PBMCs. The CDR3 DNA reads TGCGCCAGCCGGGGGGCCAGGGGGCCCACCGGGGAGCTGTTTTTT. Protein: CASRGARGPTGELFF.